This T cell receptor (beta chain) came from a study of T cell responses to AZD1222 COVID-19 vaccine. Study-wide results and caveats: Two doses of AZD1222 preceded a rise in Spike-specific TCR breadth and depth. Possibly, clonal diversity was underestimated; donors were largely white British and included more females.

As to this clone: Its target is not known.

This CDR3 has 16 residues. Germline V CDR1 and CDR2: LGHNA, YNFKEQ. V shed 4 bases and J 8 bases; nucleotides not matched to a gene: 6. Sequenced by immunoSEQ multiplex PCR; TCRdb stores in-frame clones only, minus some. The repertoire includes about 140,000 clones, approximately 90% of them detected once, and 5% to 6.5% sits in the top ten. This TCR was sampled from an adult in good health. The chain uses TRBV4-2 and TRBJ2-1; 15 nucleotides line up with TRBD2. The sequences come from peripheral blood, collected on day 0 of AZD1222 vaccination. The CDR3 DNA reads as TGTGCCAGCAGCCGGTGGACTAGCGGGAGGGGCGATGAGCAGTTCTTC. This encodes CASSRWTSGRGDEQFF.